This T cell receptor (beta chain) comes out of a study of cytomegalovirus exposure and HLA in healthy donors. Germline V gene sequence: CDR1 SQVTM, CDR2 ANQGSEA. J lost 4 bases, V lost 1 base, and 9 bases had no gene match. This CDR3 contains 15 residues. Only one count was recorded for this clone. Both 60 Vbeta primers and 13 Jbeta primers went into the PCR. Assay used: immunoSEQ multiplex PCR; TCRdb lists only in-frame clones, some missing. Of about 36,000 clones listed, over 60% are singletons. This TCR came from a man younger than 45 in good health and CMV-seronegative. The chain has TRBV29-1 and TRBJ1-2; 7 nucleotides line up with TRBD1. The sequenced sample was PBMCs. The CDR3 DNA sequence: TGCAGCGTTGAAGGACACAGGGGATCAGGCTATGGCTACACCTTC. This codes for CSVEGHRGSGYGYTF.